This T cell receptor (beta chain) was captured in a study of cytomegalovirus exposure and HLA in healthy donors. The PCR had 60 Vbeta and 13 Jbeta primers. Sequenced by immunoSEQ multiplex PCR; TCRdb stores in-frame clones only, minus some. The sample includes about 160,000 clones, more than 65% of them seen just once. The sequence came from a man aged 25-45 years in good health and CMV-seronegative. The specimen was PBMCs.

CDR3 amino acids: CASSGAYKRPYNEQFF. Here the CDR3 DNA reads TGTGCCAGCAGTGGGGCGTACAAAAGGCCCTACAATGAGCAGTTCTTC. This chain connects TRBV7-6 to TRBJ2-1; possible D gene TRBD1, 5 bases. Germline CDR1 reads SGHVS; CDR2 reads FNYEAQ. CDR3 length equals 16 residues. Trimming stripped 6 bases from V and 2 bases from J, with 17 bases between.